Listed here are 30 T cell receptor beta chains from one sample, sequenced in a study of OX40 agonist ivuxolimab in advanced cancers. Sequencing used immunoSEQ multiplex PCR; TCRdb keeps in-frame clones, though not all of them. The sample has around 25,000 clones; 78% are singletons. The specimen was CD4+ or CD8+ T cells sorted from blood, collected in a trial of the OX40 agonist ivuxolimab. Receptors originate from an adult with an advanced solid tumor such as melanoma, head and neck, liver or kidney cancer.

In DNA, the CDR3 is TGTGCCAGTAGTCTAAAGACATCAGCTAACTATGGCTACACCTTC. Residues: CASSLKTSANYGYTF. The rearrangement uses TRBV19 and TRBJ1-2; D ambiguous. The V gene lost 5 bases and the J gene lost 0 bases, with 13 bases spanning the gap. In germline, CDR1 is LNHDA, CDR2 SQIVND (reference sequence). This CDR3 is 15 amino acids long.

The J gene is TRBJ1-5, the V gene TRBV5-8, with D hard to call. CDR3 size: 13 residues. V dropped 4 bases and J dropped 0 bases, with 5 bases sitting between them. Germline CDR1 is SGHTS and CDR2 is YDEGEE. The CDR3 protein is CASSRNSNQPQHF. The CDR3 bases are TGTGCCAGCAGCCGCAATAGCAATCAGCCCCAGCATTTT.

The V and J genes are TRBV9 and TRBJ2-3; 12 bases line up with TRBD2. Germline CDR1 is SGDLS and CDR2 is YYNGEE. Trimming took 4 bases from V and 3 from J; bases not matched to a gene: 9. The CDR3 consists of 17 residues. In DNA form, the CDR3 reads TGTGCCAGCAGCTTGAGAGCCGGGACTAGCGGGACAGATACGCAGTATTTT. The encoded protein is CASSLRAGTSGTDTQYF.

V usage is TRBV27 and J usage is TRBJ1-4; 8 bases fit TRBD1. Trimming removed 5 bases from V and 5 bases from J; junction bases left unmatched: 7. The CDR3 consists of 15 residues. Germline-derived CDR1 and CDR2 are MNHEY and SMNVEV (reference sequence). The CDR3 loop is CASSRTGRENEKLFF. For the CDR3, the DNA is TGTGCCAGCAGTCGGACAGGGAGGGAAAATGAAAAACTGTTTTTT.

The chain employs TRBV7-8 and TRBJ2-1; TRBD2 is a possible D gene (5 bases). The CDR3 loop spans 17 amino acids. Trimming removed 1 base at V and 0 bases at J, with 13 bases between. The germline V gene encodes CDR1 SGHVS and CDR2 FQNEAQ. The CDR3 region is CASSLGGWGASYNEQFF. The DNA for the CDR3 is TGTGCCAGCAGCTTAGGAGGGTGGGGTGCCTCCTACAATGAGCAGTTCTTC. Variable domain in full (rest from reference TRBV7-8 and TRBJ2-1): GAGVSQSPRYKVAKRGQDVALRCDPISGHVSLFWYQQALGQGPEFLTYFQNEAQLDKSGLPSDRFFAERPEGSVSTLKIQRTQQEDSAVYLCASSLGGWGASYNEQFFGPGTRLTVL.

The sample holds a few counts of this clone. The rearrangement links TRBV29-1 to TRBJ2-1; the match to TRBD2 covers 11 bases. J lost 9 bases, V lost 3 bases, and 7 bases had no gene match. Germline CDR1 and CDR2: SQVTM and ANQGSEA. CDR3 length: 14 amino acids. The CDR3 is CSVERLAGGSEQFF. In nucleotides, the CDR3 is TGCAGCGTTGAGAGGCTAGCGGGAGGTAGTGAGCAGTTCTTC.

The chain combines TRBV7-9 with TRBJ2-3, with 13 bases matching TRBD2. The V segment lost 5 bases and the J segment 5 bases; nucleotides outside the gene matches: 10. Germline CDR1 is SEHNR and CDR2 is FQNEAQ (reference sequence). This CDR3 has 17 residues. CDR3 protein: CASSPSVLAGGEDTQYF. CDR3 in DNA: TGTGCCAGCAGCCCTTCGGTACTAGCGGGAGGGGAAGATACGCAGTATTTT.

This chain connects TRBV19 to TRBJ2-5, with 11 bases aligning to TRBD2. The CDR3 runs 14 residues. J lost 5 bases, V lost 5 bases, and 4 bases had no gene match. The germline V gene encodes CDR1 LNHDA and CDR2 SQIVND (reference sequence). The CDR3 DNA reads as TGTGCCAGTAGTGCCGGGACTAGCGGTGAGACCCAGTACTTC. It encodes CASSAGTSGETQYF.

The chain recombines TRBV4-3 with TRBJ1-4; D call uncertain. Germline CDR1 is LGHNA and CDR2 is YSLEER. V dropped 4 bases and J dropped 13 bases, with 13 bases sitting between them. The CDR3 is 12 residues long. The CDR3 sequence: CASSRVIQLLFF. In DNA, the CDR3 is TGCGCCAGCAGCCGAGTAATACAGTTACTGTTTTTT.

The chain has TRBV7-6 and TRBJ2-2, with D uncertain. Between the trimmed V and J ends, which lost 5 bases and 1 base, there was a span of 5 bases. CDR1 and CDR2 (germline): SGHVS, FNYEAQ. CDR3 length: 13 amino acids. CDR3 loop: CASSAKNTGELFF. Written as DNA, the CDR3 is TGTGCCAGCAGCGCGAAGAACACCGGGGAGCTGTTTTTT.

The chain links TRBV7-9 to TRBJ2-4; 11 positions agree with TRBD1. CDR3 length equals 13 residues. The germline CDR1 and CDR2 sequences are SEHNR and FQNEAQ (reference sequence). The V and J ends lost 0 bases and 11 bases, in that order; junction bases with no gene match: 0. The CDR3 DNA is TGTGCCAGCAGCTTAGCGGGACAGGGGGTTCAGTACTTC. Translation gives CASSLAGQGVQYF.

The chain is built from TRBV6-1 and TRBJ1-1; perhaps TRBD1 as D (5 bases). The CDR3 sequence is 15 residues long. The V and J ends lost 3 bases and 6 bases respectively, with 17 bases between them. Germline lookup yields CDR1 MNHNS and CDR2 SASEGT. The CDR3 bases are TGTGCCAGCAGTGACCGGGACCGACGGGGCGCTGAAGCTTTCTTT. It translates to CASSDRDRRGAEAFF.

J is TRBJ2-3 and V is TRBV19, with TRBD2 identical over 12 bases. Germline V lookup: CDR1 LNHDA, CDR2 SQIVND (reference sequence). CDR3 size: 15 residues. With 7 bases clipped from V and 2 bases from J, the junction kept 4 bases outside the gene matches. The CDR3 sequence: CASTRLAGATDTQYF. The CDR3 DNA follows: TGTGCCAGTACCCGACTAGCGGGAGCCACAGATACGCAGTATTTT. Variable domain in full (rest from reference TRBV19 and TRBJ2-3): DGGITQSPKYLFRKEGQNVTLSCEQNLNHDAMYWYRQDPGQGLRLIYYSQIVNDFQKGDIAEGYSVSREKKESFPLTVTSAQKNPTAFYLCASTRLAGATDTQYFGPGTRLTVL.

Only a few counts were recorded for this clone. The gene calls are TRBV7-2 and TRBJ2-6; unclear D gene. The CDR3 loop spans 15 amino acids. Per the germline V gene, CDR1 is SGHTA and CDR2 is FQGNSA. The V and J ends lost 5 bases and 4 bases respectively, with 12 bases between them. The DNA of the CDR3 is TGTGCCAGCAGCCCCCGTCTCGCGGGGGCCAACGTCCTGACTTTC. Translation gives CASSPRLAGANVLTF.

This CDR3 is CASSSMIGDTQYF. Written as DNA, the CDR3 is TGTGCCAGCAGTTCCATGATCGGGGATACGCAGTATTTT. The chain joins TRBV6-1 to TRBJ2-3; unclear D gene. V gave up 5 bases and J gave up 6 bases, with 12 bases separating them. The germline V gene encodes CDR1 MNHNS and CDR2 SASEGT. The CDR3 has 13 residues.

This chain links TRBV9 with TRBJ2-7, with 7 bases lining up with TRBD2. V lost 4 bases, J lost 6 bases, and 10 bases stayed unmatched. Germline values: CDR1 SGDLS, CDR2 YYNGEE. The CDR3 runs to 14 residues. The CDR3 DNA reads as TGTGCCAGCAGCACCAGCGGGGTTCGAGGCGAGCAGTACTTC. Its translation is CASSTSGVRGEQYF. The variable domain in full, with the rest retrieved from reference TRBV9 and TRBJ2-7, is DSGVTQTPKHLITATGQRVTLRCSPRSGDLSVYWYQQSLDQGLQFLIQYYNGEERAKGNILERFSAQQFPDLHSELNLSSLELGDSALYFCASSTSGVRGEQYFGPGTRLTVT.

The V gene is TRBV6-6, the J gene TRBJ1-1; no clear D gene. V lost 7 bases, J lost 1 base, and 10 bases lay in between. This CDR3 comprises 13 residues. Germline values: CDR1 MNHNY, CDR2 SVGAGI (reference sequence). The CDR3 DNA is TGTGCCAGCACCCTAGGGCGGAACACTGAAGCTTTCTTT. As protein: CASTLGRNTEAFF.

This clone turned up a few times. The chain links TRBV12-5 to TRBJ2-1; 10 bases map to TRBD2. The CDR3 contains 15 residues. Germline V lookup: CDR1 LGHNT, CDR2 FRNRAP. V shed 5 bases and J 2 bases; nucleotides not matched to a gene: 3. CDR3 region: CASGEGLAPYNEQFF. CDR3 sequence (DNA): TGTGCTAGTGGTGAGGGACTAGCGCCCTACAATGAGCAGTTCTTC.

The chain is built from TRBV5-6 and TRBJ1-5; TRBD1 matches 9 bases. The J segment lost 7 bases and the V segment lost 4 bases, leaving 9 bases of the junction unmatched. The V gene's germline CDR1 is SGHDT and CDR2 YYEEEE. The CDR3 length is 15 residues. CDR3 coding DNA: TGTGCCAGCAGCCTCCGGGACAGGGTGAAACAGCCCCAGCATTTT. This gives the protein CASSLRDRVKQPQHF.

The CDR3 region is CASSLDKGVEGYTF. CDR3 nucleotide sequence: TGTGCCAGCAGCTTAGATAAAGGGGTCGAAGGCTACACCTTC. This sequence joins TRBV11-2 and TRBJ1-2; D may be TRBD1 (5 bases). Trimming removed 0 bases at V and 8 bases at J, with 13 bases between. The germline V gene has CDR1 SGHAT and CDR2 FQNNGV. The CDR3 is 14 residues long.

This rearrangement joins TRBV19 to TRBJ2-3, with a weak D call TRBD1 (5 bases). V was shortened by 5 bases and J by 4 bases, with 16 bases between the two germline ends. CDR3 length: 15 amino acids. Germline V gives CDR1 LNHDA, CDR2 SQIVND (reference sequence). This chain's CDR3 is CASSPPDSPADTQYF. The CDR3 DNA reads as TGTGCCAGTAGTCCCCCCGACAGTCCCGCAGATACGCAGTATTTT. Using reference TRBV19 and TRBJ2-3 for the parts outside the CDR3, the full variable domain is DGGITQSPKYLFRKEGQNVTLSCEQNLNHDAMYWYRQDPGQGLRLIYYSQIVNDFQKGDIAEGYSVSREKKESFPLTVTSAQKNPTAFYLCASSPPDSPADTQYFGPGTRLTVL.

This clone was observed once. The chain combines TRBV27 with TRBJ2-5; 10 bases match TRBD2. Unmatched junction bases numbered 12, after V lost 6 bases and J lost 5 bases. This CDR3 is built from 16 residues. Germline V lookup: CDR1 MNHEY, CDR2 SMNVEV (reference sequence). The DNA of the CDR3 is TGTGCCAGCAGGCCCACCTCCAGCGGGGGGGTGGAGACCCAGTACTTC. It translates to CASRPTSSGGVETQYF.

This chain connects TRBV2 to TRBJ2-1; 7 bases line up with TRBD1. CDR1 and CDR2 (germline): SNHLY, FYNNEI. The length of the CDR3 is 13 residues. The junction had 7 bases not matched to a gene; V was cut back by 8 bases and J by 6 bases. This chain's CDR3 is CASAQGSGNEQFF. For the CDR3, the DNA is TGTGCCAGCGCACAGGGGTCGGGCAATGAGCAGTTCTTC. Looking up the rest from reference TRBV2 and TRBJ2-1 gives the full variable domain: EPEVTQTPSHQVTQMGQEVILRCVPISNHLYFYWYRQILGQKVEFLVSFYNNEISEKSEIFDDQFSVERPDGSNFTLKIRSTKLEDSAMYFCASAQGSGNEQFFGPGTRLTVL.

This clone appeared a single time. The CDR3 loop reads CASSPSGVDYGYTF. The CDR3, as DNA: TGTGCCAGCTCACCGTCGGGCGTAGACTATGGCTACACCTTC. This chain uses TRBV18 with TRBJ1-2; D unresolved. Germline CDR1 is KGHSH and CDR2 is LQKENI. Trimming took 3 bases from V and 3 from J, leaving 11 bases between them. The CDR3 loop spans 14 amino acids. Complete variable domain (other parts from reference TRBV18 and TRBJ1-2): NAGVMQNPRHLVRRRGQEARLRCSPMKGHSHVYWYRQLPEEGLKFMVYLQKENIIDESGMPKERFSAEFPKEGPSILRIQQVVRGDSAAYFCASSPSGVDYGYTFGSGTRLTVV.

By share, this clone counts as medium-sized. The CDR3 DNA reads TGTGCCAGTACAGAGTATAGCAATCAGCCCCAGCATTTT. Its translation is CASTEYSNQPQHF. The J gene is TRBJ1-5, the V gene TRBV19; D is ambiguous. V lost 7 bases and J lost 0, with 7 bases in between. Germline CDR1 reads LNHDA; CDR2 reads SQIVND (reference sequence). This CDR3 spans 13 amino acids.

CDR3 region: CSVEDSATYGYTF. CDR3 in DNA: TGCAGCGTTGAAGATTCGGCGACCTATGGCTACACCTTC. The gene calls are TRBV29-1 and TRBJ1-2; D is unclear. Germline loops: CDR1 SQVTM, CDR2 ANQGSEA. The CDR3 totals 13 residues. The V end was cut by 0 bases, the J end by 4 bases, with 9 bases between.

CDR3 bases: TGTGCCAGCAGCTTAGGGGGGGAGGTGAAGACCCAGTACTTC. Its translation is CASSLGGEVKTQYF. J is TRBJ2-5 and V is TRBV7-9; a weak D match, TRBD2 (6 bases). V shed 1 base and J shed 6 bases, with 12 bases lying between them. The CDR3 has 14 residues. The germline V gene has CDR1 SEHNR and CDR2 FQNEAQ (reference sequence).

V and J are TRBV4-3 and TRBJ2-1, with 12 bases fitting TRBD2. The germline gives CDR1 LGHNA, CDR2 YSLEER. With V trimmed by 4 bases and J by 8 bases, 6 bases remained unmatched. This CDR3 region has 15 residues. CDR3: CASSLRLAGEYEQFF. CDR3 DNA sequence: TGCGCCAGCAGCCTCCGACTAGCGGGAGAGTATGAGCAGTTCTTC.

The chain links TRBV28 to TRBJ2-1; D is undetermined. CDR3 size: 13 residues. Trimming removed 8 bases at V and 4 bases at J, with 12 bases between. Germline-derived CDR1 and CDR2 are MDHEN and SYDVKM. In DNA, the CDR3 is TGTGCCAGCGAACGAAACAATTACAATGAGCAGTTCTTC. Amino acid sequence: CASERNNYNEQFF.

The gene calls are TRBV15 and TRBJ2-7; D not resolved. Germline V lookup: CDR1 LNHNV, CDR2 YYDKDF (reference sequence). This CDR3 has 13 residues. V gave up 2 bases and J gave up 5 bases, with 10 bases separating them. The CDR3 reads CATSRSPVHEQYF. The CDR3 DNA follows: TGTGCCACCAGCAGAAGCCCGGTTCACGAGCAGTACTTC. Full variable domain (outside the CDR3, taken from reference TRBV15 and TRBJ2-7): DAMVIQNPRYQVTQFGKPVTLSCSQTLNHNVMYWYQQKSSQAPKLLFHYYDKDFNNEADTPDNFQSRRPNTSFCFLDIRSPGLGDTAMYLCATSRSPVHEQYFGPGTRLTVT.